One and the same sample provided the 9 T cell receptor beta chains below, sequenced in a study of cytomegalovirus exposure and HLA in healthy donors. The data were produced by immunoSEQ multiplex PCR, yet TCRdb's version contains in-frame clones alone and is incomplete. The data show about 130,000 clones, about 91% seen once. The sample taken for sequencing was PBMCs. The origin of the receptors is a woman aged 18-29 years in good health and CMV-seronegative.

CDR3 sequence: CAWSDEAPLEQYF. CDR3 DNA sequence: TGTGCCTGGAGCGACGAGGCGCCTCTCGAGCAGTACTTC. This chain joins TRBV30 and TRBJ2-7; D remains unclear. Trimming took 3 bases from V and 6 from J, leaving 15 bases between them. CDR1 and CDR2 from the germline V gene are GTSNPN and SVGIG (reference sequence). CDR3 length: 13 residues.

The table lists this clone with a count of one. V is TRBV5-1 and J is TRBJ2-3; 7 bases are shared with TRBD2. The germline V gene has CDR1 SGHRS and CDR2 YFSETQ. The CDR3 runs 17 residues. The J segment lost 0 bases and the V segment lost 4 bases, leaving 11 bases of the junction unmatched. CDR3 loop: CASSPTASGLSTDTQYF. For the CDR3, the DNA is TGCGCCAGCAGCCCGACAGCTAGCGGCTTGAGCACAGATACGCAGTATTTT.

The J gene is TRBJ2-3, the V gene TRBV6-5; no firm D call. V lost 2 bases and J 1 base, leaving 4 bases between the germline ends. This CDR3 comprises 13 residues. Germline CDR1 is MNHEY and CDR2 is SVGAGI. As DNA, the CDR3 is TGTGCCAGCAGTTACGGAGGCACAGATACGCAGTATTTT. This encodes CASSYGGTDTQYF.

A single count supports this clone. The CDR3 loop is CASSGNRERETQYF. The CDR3 DNA is TGTGCCAGCAGCGGCAACAGGGAGAGAGAGACCCAGTACTTC. The V gene is TRBV6-6, the J gene TRBJ2-5; D perhaps matches TRBD1 (6 bases). The length of the CDR3 is 14 residues. Trimming pared 6 bases from V and 4 bases from J, leaving 15 bases between. Germline V CDR1 and CDR2: MNHNY, SVGAGI (reference sequence).

The V call is TRBV4-3, the J call TRBJ2-1, with 11 positions matching TRBD2. Germline V lookup: CDR1 LGHNA, CDR2 YSLEER. The CDR3 covers 16 residues. The ends lost 5 bases at V and 5 bases at J; junction bases unmatched: 8. CDR3 region: CASSVLGLAGHNEQFF. The CDR3 nucleotides read TGCGCCAGCAGCGTACTAGGACTAGCGGGCCACAATGAGCAGTTCTTC.

The chain joins TRBV28 to TRBJ2-2; 9 bases are a match to TRBD1. This CDR3 has 16 residues. J lost 4 bases, V lost 5 bases, and 8 bases had no gene match. The germline V gene has CDR1 MDHEN and CDR2 SYDVKM. The CDR3 region has the DNA TGTGCCAGCAGTACTACAGGGGGCGGTGGCACCGGGGAGCTGTTTTTT. Amino acids: CASSTTGGGGTGELFF. Complete variable domain (other parts from reference TRBV28 and TRBJ2-2): DVKVTQSSRYLVKRTGEKVFLECVQDMDHENMFWYRQDPGLGLRLIYFSYDVKMKEKGDIPEGYSVSREKKERFSLILESASTNQTSMYLCASSTTGGGGTGELFFGEGSRLTVL.

The CDR3 loop is CASSFRRNYGYTF. The CDR3 DNA reads TGTGCCAGCAGTTTTCGGCGGAACTATGGCTACACCTTC. The chain links TRBV28 to TRBJ1-2, with no clear D. The V and J ends lost 3 bases and 2 bases respectively, with 7 bases between them. The CDR3 contains 13 residues. CDR1 and CDR2 from the germline V gene are MDHEN and SYDVKM.

This clone was counted once. The J gene is TRBJ2-7, the V gene TRBV4-3; 9 positions agree with TRBD2. This CDR3 has 15 amino acids. CDR1 and CDR2 (germline): LGHNA, YSLEER. V lost 1 base to trimming and J lost 2 bases; unmatched junction nucleotides: 3. The CDR3 coding sequence is TGCGCCAGCAGCCAAGTGACTAGCGGCACCTACGAGCAGTACTTC. This encodes CASSQVTSGTYEQYF.

This chain connects TRBV30 to TRBJ1-4, with a tentative D call TRBD1 (5 bases). This CDR3 is built from 13 residues. The germline V gene has CDR1 GTSNPN and CDR2 SVGIG (reference sequence). V lost 0 bases, J lost 17 bases, and 19 bases lay in between. CDR3 DNA: TGTGCCTGGAGTGTCAGAATAGGCGGGGCAAGTTTTTTT. As protein: CAWSVRIGGASFF.